The rows below give T cell receptor beta chains drawn from one sample of a study of cytomegalovirus exposure and HLA in healthy donors. Data came from immunoSEQ multiplex PCR; TCRdb stores just in-frame clones and leaves some out. The sample yields around 97,000 clones, roughly 76% seen once. Input material: PBMCs. These receptors were collected from a man in his forties in good health and CMV-seronegative. Both conserved end residues are part of each CDR3. Fields, in order: CDR3 DNA, CDR3 protein, D gene, CDR3 length, clone size, V gene, J gene. A D gene is named only where the DNA matches it firmly. Clone size is not always given. Where it is, it says once, few, many or a class for expanded clones.

TGTGCCAGCAGTTTGTCAGGAAGGTCCTATGGCTACACCTTC	CASSLSGRSYGYTF	NA	14	NA	TRBV28	TRBJ1-2
TGTGCCAGCAGTGAAAGGGGATCGCACACAGATACGCAGTATTTT	CASSERGSHTDTQYF	NA	15	NA	TRBV6-1	TRBJ2-3
TGTGCCAGCAGTGATTCCAGGGTACTAGAAAAACTGTTTTTT	CASSDSRVLEKLFF	NA	14	NA	TRBV6-1	TRBJ1-4
TGTGCCAGCAGTTACAGGCAGGGGGCCGGAGGCTACACCTTC	CASSYRQGAGGYTF	TRBD1	14	NA	TRBV6-5	TRBJ1-2
TGTGCCAGCAGGGGGGCCCCCTACGAGCAGTACTTC	CASRGAPYEQYF	NA	12	few	TRBV6-1	TRBJ2-7
TGTGCTAGTGGTTTCGGACAGGTTCAAGGAGCTTTCTTT	CASGFGQVQGAFF	TRBD1	13	NA	TRBV12-5	TRBJ1-1
TGCGCCAGCAGCTTCATTGGCGGTCTTCAACGGGAAAAACTGTTTTTT	CASSFIGGLQREKLFF	NA	16	NA	TRBV5-1	TRBJ1-4
TGTGCCAGCAGCCTAGAGCCCGGGGGGGCCCACGAGCAGTACTTC	CASSLEPGGAHEQYF	TRBD2	15	NA	TRBV7-8	TRBJ2-7
TGTGCCAGCAGCGCCCATAGCGGGGGAGGGGAGACCCAGTACTTC	CASSAHSGGGETQYF	TRBD2	15	NA	TRBV9	TRBJ2-5
TGCGCCAGCAGTCCCCAGAAGCGAGCGGGAGAAGAGACCCAGTACTTC	CASSPQKRAGEETQYF	TRBD2	16	many	TRBV4-1	TRBJ2-5
TGTGCCAGCAGCTTAGCGGGAGAAGGCACAGATACGCAGTATTTT	CASSLAGEGTDTQYF	TRBD2	15	few	TRBV5-6	TRBJ2-3
TGTGCCAGCTCACCGGGACAGGGGGACGAGCAGTACTTC	CASSPGQGDEQYF	TRBD1	13	NA	TRBV18	TRBJ2-7
TGCGCCAGCAGCTTGCGGCGGGGGGCCACAGATACGCAGTATTTT	CASSLRRGATDTQYF	TRBD2	15	NA	TRBV5-1	TRBJ2-3
TGTGCCAGCAGTGAGGGCAGCTACTCTTATGGCTACACCTTC	CASSEGSYSYGYTF	NA	14	few	TRBV6-1	TRBJ1-2
TGTGCCAGCAGCCCTCAAGGAACAGAGAACATTCAGTACTTC	CASSPQGTENIQYF	NA	14	NA	TRBV5-6	TRBJ2-4
TGTGCCAGCAGGACCGGGACAGGCTCCTACGAGCAGTACTTC	CASRTGTGSYEQYF	TRBD1	14	NA	TRBV6-1	TRBJ2-7
TGCGCCAGCAGCCTGGGACAGGGGGGTGGCTACACCTTC	CASSLGQGGGYTF	TRBD1	13	NA	TRBV4-1	TRBJ1-2
TGTGCCAGCAGCGGGACAGGGTACTACGAGCAGTACTTC	CASSGTGYYEQYF	TRBD1	13	NA	TRBV27	TRBJ2-7
TGTGCCAGCTCACCACTAAGACAGGATTCCTACGAGCAGTACTTC	CASSPLRQDSYEQYF	NA	15	NA	TRBV18	TRBJ2-7
TGTGCTAGTGGTTTGGCGGGACTAGCGGGGGGAGGCATGGATACGCAGTATTTT	CASGLAGLAGGGMDTQYF	TRBD2	18	few	TRBV12-5	TRBJ2-3
TGTGCCAGCAGCGTCCCGGGACAGGGGAACACTGAAGCTTTCTTT	CASSVPGQGNTEAFF	TRBD1	15	NA	TRBV5-4	TRBJ1-1
TGCAGCGCCACAGGGGACCGGGCTAGTTATGGCTACACCTTC	CSATGDRASYGYTF	TRBD1	14	NA	TRBV29-1	TRBJ1-2
TGTGCCAGCAGCCAAGGAGAACGGAACACCGGGGAGCTGTTTTTT	CASSQGERNTGELFF	NA	15	NA	TRBV4-2	TRBJ2-2
TGTGCCAGTAGTATGGGCATTAACACTGAAGCTTTCTTT	CASSMGINTEAFF	NA	13	NA	TRBV19	TRBJ1-1
TGTGCCAGCAGCTTGCGTCTAGCGGCCCCAGATACGCAGTATTTT	CASSLRLAAPDTQYF	TRBD2	15	once	TRBV5-4	TRBJ2-3
TGTGCCAGCAGTGTTATACAGGGGGCGGATGGCTACACCTTC	CASSVIQGADGYTF	TRBD1	14	NA	TRBV6-1	TRBJ1-2
TGTGCCAGCAGTTTGGAGACAGGATTCAATCAGCCCCAGCATTTT	CASSLETGFNQPQHF	NA	15	NA	TRBV28	TRBJ1-5
TGCGCCAGCAGCCACCTCCAGGGCCCTGGAAACACCATATATTTT	CASSHLQGPGNTIYF	NA	15	NA	TRBV4-3	TRBJ1-3
TGTGCCAGCAGCCGAATTCGCGGGCGAGGTGAAGCTTTCTTT	CASSRIRGRGEAFF	NA	14	NA	TRBV5-8	TRBJ1-1